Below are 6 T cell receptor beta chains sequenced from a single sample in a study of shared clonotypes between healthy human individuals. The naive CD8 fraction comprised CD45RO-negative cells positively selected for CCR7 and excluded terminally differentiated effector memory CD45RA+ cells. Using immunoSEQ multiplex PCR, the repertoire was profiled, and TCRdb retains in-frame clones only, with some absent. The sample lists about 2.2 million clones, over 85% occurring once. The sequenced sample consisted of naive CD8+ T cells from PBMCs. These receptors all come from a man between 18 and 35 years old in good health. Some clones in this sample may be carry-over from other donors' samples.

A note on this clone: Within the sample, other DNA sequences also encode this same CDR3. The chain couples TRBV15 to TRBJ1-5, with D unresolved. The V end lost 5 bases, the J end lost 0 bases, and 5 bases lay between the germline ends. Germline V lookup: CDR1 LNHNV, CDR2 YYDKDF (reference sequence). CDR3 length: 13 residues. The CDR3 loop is CATSGYSNQPQHF. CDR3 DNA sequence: TGTGCCACCAGCGGATATAGCAATCAGCCCCAGCATTTT.

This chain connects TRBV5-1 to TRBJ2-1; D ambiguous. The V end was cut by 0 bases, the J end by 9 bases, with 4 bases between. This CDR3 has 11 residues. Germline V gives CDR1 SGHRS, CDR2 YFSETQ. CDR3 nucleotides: TGCGCCAGCAGCTTGGTGAGTGAGCAGTTCTTC. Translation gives CASSLVSEQFF.

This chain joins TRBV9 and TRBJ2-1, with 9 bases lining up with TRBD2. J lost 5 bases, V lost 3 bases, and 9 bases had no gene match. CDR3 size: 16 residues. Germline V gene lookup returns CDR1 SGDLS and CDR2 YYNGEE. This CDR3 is CASSDSAGGPNNEQFF. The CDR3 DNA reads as TGTGCCAGCAGCGACTCGGCGGGAGGGCCTAACAATGAGCAGTTCTTC.

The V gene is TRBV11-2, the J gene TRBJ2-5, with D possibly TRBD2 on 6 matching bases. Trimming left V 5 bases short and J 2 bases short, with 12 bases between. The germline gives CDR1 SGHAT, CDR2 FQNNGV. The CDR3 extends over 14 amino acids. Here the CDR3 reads CASSARREQETQYF. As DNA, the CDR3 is TGTGCCAGCAGCGCTAGGAGGGAGCAAGAGACCCAGTACTTC.

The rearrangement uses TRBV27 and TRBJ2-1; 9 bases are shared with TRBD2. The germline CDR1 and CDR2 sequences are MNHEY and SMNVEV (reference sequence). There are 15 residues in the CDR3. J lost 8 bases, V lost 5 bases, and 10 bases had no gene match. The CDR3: CASSLSPGLAYEQFF. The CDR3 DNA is TGTGCCAGCAGTCTAAGCCCGGGACTAGCCTATGAGCAGTTCTTC.

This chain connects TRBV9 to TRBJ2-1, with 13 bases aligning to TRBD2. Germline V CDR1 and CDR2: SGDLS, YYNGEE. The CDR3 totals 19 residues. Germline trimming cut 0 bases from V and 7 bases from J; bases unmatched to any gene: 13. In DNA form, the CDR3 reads TGTGCCAGCAGCGTAGGACTAGCGGGAGGAATTGGGCACACGAATGAGCAGTTCTTC. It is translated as CASSVGLAGGIGHTNEQFF.